These T cell receptor beta chains were read from a single sample in a study of blood T cell repertoires in COVID-19. Sequencing used immunoSEQ multiplex PCR; TCRdb keeps in-frame clones, though not all of them. The sample comprises 150,000 or so clones, around four fifths of which are singletons, and around 5% rests with the top ten. Material: PBMCs or T cells enriched from blood (not recorded which). The origin of the receptors is a man in his 70s who had been exposed to COVID-19. Each CDR3 is given with its conserved first and last residue. Fields, in order: CDR3 protein, CDR3 DNA, CDR3 length, D gene, J gene, clone size, V gene. D genes are given only for firm matches. Clone size is shown for a subset of rows, as once, few, many or a class of expanded clone.

CSVGDRRHNEQFF,TGCAGCGTTGGAGACAGGCGACACAATGAGCAGTTCTTC,13,.,TRBJ2-1,once,TRBV29-1
CASSEYFRDRNQPQHF,TGTGCCAGCAGTGAATATTTTAGGGACAGAAATCAGCCCCAGCATTTT,16,TRBD1,TRBJ1-5,.,TRBV25-1
CASSPRTSGVYNEQFF,TGCGCCAGCAGCCCCCGGACTAGCGGGGTTTACAATGAGCAGTTCTTC,16,TRBD2,TRBJ2-1,few,TRBV4-3
CASSPDRNYGYTF,TGTGCCAGCAGCCCGGACAGGAACTATGGCTACACCTTC,13,TRBD1,TRBJ1-2,many,TRBV6-4
CASSQATGSLNSPLHF,TGCGCCAGCAGCCAAGCCACAGGTTCTCTGAATTCACCCCTCCACTTT,16,.,TRBJ1-6,few,TRBV4-3
CASSIQGQMNTEAFF,TGTGCCAGTAGTATACAGGGGCAAATGAACACTGAAGCTTTCTTT,15,.,TRBJ1-1,once,TRBV19
CASSGESYGYTF,TGTGCCAGCAGCGGGGAGTCCTATGGCTACACCTTC,12,.,TRBJ1-2,.,TRBV12-3/TRBV12-4
CASRVGVMATNEKLFF,TGTGCCAGCAGAGTAGGAGTAATGGCAACTAATGAAAAACTGTTTTTT,16,.,TRBJ1-4,once,TRBV28
CASSSGGQGSYEQYF,TGTGCCAGCAGTTCAGGTGGGCAGGGCTCCTACGAGCAGTACTTC,15,.,TRBJ2-7,once,TRBV28
CASSARTGQGTQYF,TGTGCCAGCAGTGCCCGGACAGGCCAGGGTACGCAGTATTTT,14,TRBD1,TRBJ2-3,.,TRBV27
CASRLDRGSPLHF,TGTGCCAGCAGGCTGGACAGGGGATCACCCCTCCACTTT,13,TRBD1,TRBJ1-6,.,TRBV2
CASSYRVGGSSYEQYF,TGTGCCAGCAGTTACCGGGTAGGGGGAAGCTCCTACGAGCAGTACTTC,16,.,TRBJ2-7,.,TRBV6-2/TRBV6-3
CATEGLYSNQPQHF,TGTGCCACGGAGGGGCTGTATAGCAATCAGCCCCAGCATTTT,14,.,TRBJ1-5,.,TRBV19
CASRVQPLNTEAFF,TGTGCCAGTAGGGTACAGCCTTTGAACACTGAAGCTTTCTTT,14,.,TRBJ1-1,.,TRBV19
CASSIRGVNGELFF,TGTGCCAGTAGTATTCGGGGTGTTAACGGGGAGCTGTTTTTT,14,.,TRBJ2-2,.,TRBV19
CASLETGYNEKLFF,TGTGCCAGTCTCGAGACAGGGTATAATGAAAAACTGTTTTTT,14,TRBD1,TRBJ1-4,.,TRBV19
CASSRRSGGNTGELFF,TGTGCCAGTAGTCGCAGAAGTGGAGGGAACACCGGGGAGCTGTTTTTT,16,.,TRBJ2-2,few,TRBV19
CASSPPGRDGYTF,TGTGCCAGCAGTCCCCCCGGGAGGGATGGCTACACCTTC,13,.,TRBJ1-2,.,TRBV12-3/TRBV12-4
CASSIRTGGPYGYTF,TGTGCCAGTTCGATACGGACAGGGGGCCCCTATGGCTACACCTTC,15,TRBD1,TRBJ1-2,.,TRBV28
CASSLRAGGSGANVLTF,TGTGCCAGCAGTTTAAGGGCGGGCGGCTCTGGGGCCAACGTCCTGACTTTC,17,.,TRBJ2-6,.,TRBV27
CASSYSHRQGETQYF,TGTGCCAGCAGTTACTCCCATAGACAGGGAGAGACCCAGTACTTC,15,TRBD1,TRBJ2-5,.,TRBV6-2/TRBV6-3
CASSQRTGGPYEQYF,TGTGCCAGCAGCCAAAGGACAGGGGGCCCCTACGAGCAGTACTTC,15,TRBD1,TRBJ2-7,.,TRBV3-1/TRBV3-2
CASSLLTDTQYF,TGTGCCAGCAGTTTGCTAACAGATACGCAGTATTTT,12,.,TRBJ2-3,.,TRBV12-3/TRBV12-4
CASSYGDWQRDTQYF,TGTGCCAGCAGTTACGGAGACTGGCAGAGAGATACGCAGTATTTT,15,.,TRBJ2-3,.,TRBV6-2/TRBV6-3
CASSLVTGEQFF,TGTGCCAGCAGCTTAGTAACGGGTGAGCAGTTCTTC,12,.,TRBJ2-1,.,TRBV7-8
CASSFLGQGSEAFF,TGTGCCAGCAGCTTTCTAGGACAGGGCTCTGAAGCTTTCTTT,14,TRBD1,TRBJ1-1,.,TRBV7-2
CATSRDLADSQGYGYTF,TGTGCCACCAGCAGAGATTTGGCGGACAGCCAAGGCTATGGCTACACCTTC,17,.,TRBJ1-2,.,TRBV15
CASSSGQDRGTEAFF,TGTGCCAGCAGTTCGGGACAGGACAGGGGCACTGAAGCTTTCTTT,15,TRBD1,TRBJ1-1,.,TRBV27
CASSSTPASGSNEQFF,TGTGCCAGCAGCTCGACCCCGGCTAGCGGGAGTAATGAGCAGTTCTTC,16,TRBD2,TRBJ2-1,.,TRBV7-6
CASSIPGGNQPQHF,TGTGCCAGTAGTATTCCGGGAGGCAATCAGCCCCAGCATTTT,14,.,TRBJ1-5,.,TRBV19
CASSLGTSGRNEQFF,TGCGCCAGCAGCTTGGGGACTAGCGGGAGGAATGAGCAGTTCTTC,15,TRBD2,TRBJ2-1,.,TRBV5-1
CASSILAGGPTTDTQYF,TGTGCCAGCAGCATCCTCGCGGGGGGGCCTACCACAGATACGCAGTATTTT,17,TRBD2,TRBJ2-3,.,TRBV7-2
CASSLGTGRNNQPQHF,TGTGCCAGCAGCTTAGGGACGGGGAGGAACAATCAGCCCCAGCATTTT,16,.,TRBJ1-5,.,TRBV7-8
CASSGGQGARDQPQHF,TGTGCCAGTAGTGGTGGACAGGGGGCACGGGATCAGCCCCAGCATTTT,16,TRBD1,TRBJ1-5,.,TRBV19
CASSYSQGTNTEAFF,TGTGCCAGCAGTTACTCTCAGGGCACGAACACTGAAGCTTTCTTT,15,.,TRBJ1-1,.,TRBV6-5
CASSPGQSSGNTIYF,TGTGCCAGCAGCCCGGGACAGAGCTCTGGAAACACCATATATTTT,15,TRBD1,TRBJ1-3,.,TRBV7-9
CASSTGLKETQYF,TGCGCCAGCAGCACGGGACTCAAAGAGACCCAGTACTTC,13,.,TRBJ2-5,.,TRBV5-1
CASSVVAGGYNEQFF,TGTGCCAGCAGCGTAGTAGCGGGGGGGTACAATGAGCAGTTCTTC,15,TRBD2,TRBJ2-1,.,TRBV9
CASSRQGAGANEKLFF,TGTGCCAGCAGTCGGCAGGGGGCCGGGGCTAATGAAAAACTGTTTTTT,16,TRBD1,TRBJ1-4,.,TRBV28
CATSDLRGYTDTQYF,TGTGCCACCAGTGATTTGCGCGGTTACACAGATACGCAGTATTTT,15,.,TRBJ2-3,.,TRBV24-1
CASSHLLGRGDTDTQYF,TGTGCCAGCAGCCACCTACTAGGACGGGGGGACACAGATACGCAGTATTTT,17,TRBD2,TRBJ2-3,.,TRBV14
CASSPTSGGFGGETQYF,TGTGCCAGCAGTCCGACTAGCGGGGGGTTCGGTGGGGAGACCCAGTACTTC,17,TRBD2,TRBJ2-5,once,TRBV7-7
CASSNIRDRSYGYTF,TGTGCCAGCAGCAACATCCGGGACAGGAGCTATGGCTACACCTTC,15,TRBD1,TRBJ1-2,.,TRBV11-2
CASNPRQRGYFTLHF,TGTGCCAGCAATCCCCGACAAAGGGGGTATTTTACCCTCCACTTT,15,.,TRBJ1-6,once,TRBV21-1